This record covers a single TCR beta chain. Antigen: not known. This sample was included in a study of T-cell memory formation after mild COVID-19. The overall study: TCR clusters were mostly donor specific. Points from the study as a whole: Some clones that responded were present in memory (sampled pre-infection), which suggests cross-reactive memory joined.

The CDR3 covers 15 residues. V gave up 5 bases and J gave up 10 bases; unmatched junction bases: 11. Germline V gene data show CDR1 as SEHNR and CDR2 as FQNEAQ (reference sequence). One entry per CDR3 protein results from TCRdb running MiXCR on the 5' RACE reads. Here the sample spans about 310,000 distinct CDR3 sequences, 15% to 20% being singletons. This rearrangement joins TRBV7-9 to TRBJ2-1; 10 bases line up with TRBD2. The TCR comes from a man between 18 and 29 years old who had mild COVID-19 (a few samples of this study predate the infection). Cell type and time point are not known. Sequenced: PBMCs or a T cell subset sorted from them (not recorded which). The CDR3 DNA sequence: TGTGCCAGCAGCCCCCCCGGGACTAGCGCTTTGGAGCAGTTCTTC. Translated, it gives CASSPPGTSALEQFF.